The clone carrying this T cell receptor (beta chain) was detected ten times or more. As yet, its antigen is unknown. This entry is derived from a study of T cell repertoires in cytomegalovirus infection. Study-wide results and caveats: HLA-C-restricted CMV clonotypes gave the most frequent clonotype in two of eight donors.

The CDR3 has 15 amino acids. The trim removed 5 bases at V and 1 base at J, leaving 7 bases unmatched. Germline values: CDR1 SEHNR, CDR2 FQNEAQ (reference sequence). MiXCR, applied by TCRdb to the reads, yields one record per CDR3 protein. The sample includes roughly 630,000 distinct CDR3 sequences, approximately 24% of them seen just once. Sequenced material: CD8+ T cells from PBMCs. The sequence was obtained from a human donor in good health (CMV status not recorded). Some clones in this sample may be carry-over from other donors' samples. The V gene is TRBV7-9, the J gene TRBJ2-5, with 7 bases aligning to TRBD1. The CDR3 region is CASSDETGFQETQYF. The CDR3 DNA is TGTGCCAGCAGCGATGAGACAGGGTTCCAAGAGACCCAGTACTTC.